Below are 18 T cell receptor beta chains sequenced from a single sample in a study of neoadjuvant anti-PD-1 for oral cavity cancer. Here immunoSEQ multiplex PCR was the method, and the copy in TCRdb shows in-frame clones only, minus some. The data hold approximately 72,000 clones, with 80% to 90% observed a single time. The specimen comprised PBMCs, sampled before nivolumab (anti-PD-1) treatment. The source is a person aged 35 to 85 with oral cavity squamous cell carcinoma.

The chain carries TRBV28 and TRBJ1-5; a weak D match, TRBD1 (5 bases). Trimming cost V 6 bases and J 1 base, with 10 bases left between them. The CDR3 is 14 amino acids. The germline CDR1 and CDR2 sequences are MDHEN and SYDVKM. This chain's CDR3 is CASRNDRSNQPQHF. Written as DNA, the CDR3 is TGTGCCAGCAGAAATGACAGAAGCAATCAGCCCCAGCATTTT.

The gene calls are TRBV9 and TRBJ2-5; 7 nucleotides agree with TRBD1. V was pared by 0 bases and J by 5 bases, with 4 bases of the junction left unmatched. The V gene's germline CDR1 is SGDLS and CDR2 YYNGEE. This CDR3 contains 14 residues. As DNA, the CDR3 is TGTGCCAGCAGCGTAGCTAGGGGGCCGGAGACCCAGTACTTC. Encoded protein: CASSVARGPETQYF.

The chain carries TRBV11-3 and TRBJ2-1; D may be TRBD1 or TRBD2 (5 bases each). The CDR3 covers 15 residues. Trimming pared 5 bases from V and 10 bases from J, leaving 21 bases between. CDR1 is SGHNT, CDR2 YENEEA, per germline. In DNA form, the CDR3 reads TGTGCCAGCAGCCCTGAAGGGACCAACACGGGAGAGCAGTTCTTC. Encoded protein: CASSPEGTNTGEQFF.

The chain employs TRBV2 and TRBJ2-4; weak D call: TRBD2 (6 bases). The V end lost 7 bases, the J end lost 1 base, and 11 bases lay between the germline ends. The CDR3 is 14 amino acids. Germline-derived CDR1 and CDR2 are SNHLY and FYNNEI. The CDR3 region has the DNA TGTGCCAGCATCCCTCGGGAGGCCAAAAACATTCAGTACTTC. Translation: CASIPREAKNIQYF.

This rearrangement joins TRBV7-8 to TRBJ2-1; 9 nucleotides align to TRBD2. This CDR3 has 16 amino acids. Germline V lookup: CDR1 SGHVS, CDR2 FQNEAQ. With V trimmed by 4 bases and J by 0 bases, 4 bases remained unmatched. CDR3 bases: TGTGCCAGCAGCTCTAGCGGGGCTCCCTCCTACAATGAGCAGTTCTTC. As protein: CASSSSGAPSYNEQFF.

The rearrangement joins TRBV6-6 to TRBJ2-2; D call uncertain. The CDR3 is made up of 13 amino acids. Germline assignment: CDR1 MNHNY and CDR2 SVGAGI (reference sequence). Deletions cut 4 bases from V and 0 bases from J, with 3 bases between. The CDR3 loop is CASSSSNTGELFF. The CDR3 DNA is TGTGCCAGCAGTTCGTCGAACACCGGGGAGCTGTTTTTT.

The J gene is TRBJ2-3, the V gene TRBV2; D not resolved. This CDR3 is 16 amino acids long. The V gene's germline CDR1 is SNHLY and CDR2 FYNNEI. The V gene lost 0 bases and the J gene lost 4 bases, with 14 bases spanning the gap. CDR3 region: CASSEAGLWSPDTQYF. For the CDR3, the DNA is TGTGCCAGCAGTGAAGCAGGATTGTGGAGTCCAGATACGCAGTATTTT. Full variable domain (remainder filled in from reference TRBV2 and TRBJ2-3): EPEVTQTPSHQVTQMGQEVILRCVPISNHLYFYWYRQILGQKVEFLVSFYNNEISEKSEIFDDQFSVERPDGSNFTLKIRSTKLEDSAMYFCASSEAGLWSPDTQYFGPGTRLTVL.

V gene TRBV6-4 combines with J gene TRBJ2-3, with 8 bases lining up with TRBD2. Trimming at V came to 6 bases and at J to 1 base, leaving 3 bases not matched to a gene. This CDR3 comprises 14 residues. Germline CDR1 is MRHNA and CDR2 is SNTAGT. This CDR3 is CASRRAGGTDTQYF. Here the CDR3 DNA reads TGTGCCAGCAGGAGAGCGGGGGGCACAGATACGCAGTATTTT.

This clone was observed a single time. The chain couples TRBV6-4 to TRBJ2-1; 7 bases agree with TRBD1. V lost 0 bases, J lost 3 bases, and 2 bases stayed unmatched. This CDR3 is 15 amino acids long. Germline CDR1 and CDR2: MRHNA and SNTAGT. CDR3 in amino acids: CASSDSGDSYNEQFF. In nucleotides, the CDR3 is TGTGCCAGCAGTGACTCGGGGGACAGCTACAATGAGCAGTTCTTC.

The genes are TRBV2 and TRBJ1-5; D uncertain. V lost 6 bases to trimming and J lost 2 bases, with 11 bases between them. Germline assignment: CDR1 SNHLY and CDR2 FYNNEI. The CDR3 is made up of 14 amino acids. The CDR3 DNA follows: TGTGCCAGCAGCGTCAACGGGGGCAATCAGCCCCAGCATTTT. It is translated as CASSVNGGNQPQHF.

The chain has TRBV5-6 and TRBJ1-5, with D unclear. The CDR3 is 14 residues long. Germline CDR1 and CDR2: SGHDT and YYEEEE. V was cut by 0 bases and J by 4 bases, with 8 bases left in between. The CDR3 region has the DNA TGTGCCAGCAGCTTGGCCCACGGGAATCAGCCCCAGCATTTT. Translating it yields CASSLAHGNQPQHF. Combining the CDR3 with reference TRBV5-6 and TRBJ1-5 gives the whole variable domain DAGVTQSPTHLIKTRGQQVTLRCSPKSGHDTVSWYQQALGQGPQFIFQYYEEEERQRGNFPDRFSGHQFPNYSSELNVNALLLGDSALYLCASSLAHGNQPQHFGDGTRLSIL.

The rearrangement uses TRBV28 and TRBJ2-5; weak D call: TRBD1 (6 bases). Germline-derived CDR1 and CDR2 are MDHEN and SYDVKM. The V gene lost 5 bases and the J gene lost 2 bases, with 24 bases spanning the gap. The CDR3 is 18 residues long. In DNA, the CDR3 is TGTGCCAGCAGTCTTCTCCCAGGTGGACACAGGGCACAAGAGACCCAGTACTTC. Protein: CASSLLPGGHRAQETQYF.

The gene calls are TRBV7-3 and TRBJ1-2; the match to TRBD1 covers 7 bases. CDR1 is SGHTA, CDR2 FQGTGA, per germline. This CDR3 region has 13 residues. J lost 7 bases, V lost 4 bases, and 6 bases had no gene match. The CDR3 region has the DNA TGTGCCAGCAGCTCTCGACAGGGTGGTGGCTACACCTTC. Its translation: CASSSRQGGGYTF.

The rearrangement joins TRBV4-2 to TRBJ2-1; 11 nucleotides align to TRBD2. Germline trimming cut 4 bases from V and 5 bases from J; bases unmatched to any gene: 4. This CDR3 region has 15 residues. The germline V gene encodes CDR1 LGHNA and CDR2 YNFKEQ. The CDR3 DNA reads as TGTGCCAGCAGCCTTTTAGCGGGGGGGAACAATGAGCAGTTCTTC. Its translation is CASSLLAGGNNEQFF.

The V call is TRBV6-1, the J call TRBJ1-3; 9 bases line up with TRBD1. This CDR3 is 17 amino acids long. V lost 4 bases to trimming and J lost 4 bases; unmatched junction nucleotides: 11. In germline, CDR1 is MNHNS, CDR2 SASEGT. CDR3 DNA: TGTGCCAGCAGTGCCACTACAGGGGGCTTGCTCGGAAACACCATATATTTT. Amino acid sequence: CASSATTGGLLGNTIYF.

The rearrangement joins TRBV6-5 to TRBJ2-7; 8 bases are a match to TRBD1. This CDR3 has 15 residues. Trimming cost V 10 bases and J 4 bases; bases outside gene matches: 15. Germline V gene lookup returns CDR1 MNHEY and CDR2 SVGAGI. CDR3 nucleotide sequence: TGTGCCACCCTGAGGGGAACAGGGGGACGATACGAGCAGTACTTC. Its protein product is CATLRGTGGRYEQYF.

The rearrangement uses TRBV5-6 and TRBJ2-3, with 15 bases lining up with TRBD2. V dropped 2 bases and J dropped 1; count of bases not matched to a gene: 5. CDR3 length: 18 residues. The germline gives CDR1 SGHDT, CDR2 YYEEEE. CDR3 sequence (DNA): TGTGCCAGCAGCTTTGGACTAGCGGGAGGGCCGGGCACAGATACGCAGTATTTT. Its protein is CASSFGLAGGPGTDTQYF. Filled out from reference TRBV5-6 and TRBJ2-3, the complete variable domain reads DAGVTQSPTHLIKTRGQQVTLRCSPKSGHDTVSWYQQALGQGPQFIFQYYEEEERQRGNFPDRFSGHQFPNYSSELNVNALLLGDSALYLCASSFGLAGGPGTDTQYFGPGTRLTVL.

This clone showed up just a few times. V usage is TRBV11-2 and J usage is TRBJ2-2; 11 bases are shared with TRBD2. The CDR3 covers 15 residues. After removal of 6 bases from V and 3 bases from J, the junction contained 3 bases not matched to a gene. The germline V gene has CDR1 SGHAT and CDR2 FQNNGV. The CDR3 sequence is CASRLGLADTGELFF. In DNA, the CDR3 is TGTGCCAGCAGATTGGGACTAGCGGACACCGGGGAGCTGTTTTTT.